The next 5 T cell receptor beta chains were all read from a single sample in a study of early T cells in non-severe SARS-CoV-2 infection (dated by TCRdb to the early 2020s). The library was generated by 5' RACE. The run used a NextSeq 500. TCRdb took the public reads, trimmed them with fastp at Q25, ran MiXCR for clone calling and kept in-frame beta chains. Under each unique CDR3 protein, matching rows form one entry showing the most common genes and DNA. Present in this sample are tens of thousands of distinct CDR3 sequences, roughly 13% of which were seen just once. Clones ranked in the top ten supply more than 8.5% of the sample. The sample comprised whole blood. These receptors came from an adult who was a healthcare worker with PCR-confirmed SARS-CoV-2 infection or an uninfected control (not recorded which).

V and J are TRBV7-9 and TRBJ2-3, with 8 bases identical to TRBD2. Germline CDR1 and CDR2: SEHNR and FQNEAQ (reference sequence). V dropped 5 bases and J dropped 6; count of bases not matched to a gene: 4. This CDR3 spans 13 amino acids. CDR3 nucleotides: TGTGCCAGCAGCCCAAGACTAGCGGATACGCAGTATTTT. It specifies CASSPRLADTQYF.

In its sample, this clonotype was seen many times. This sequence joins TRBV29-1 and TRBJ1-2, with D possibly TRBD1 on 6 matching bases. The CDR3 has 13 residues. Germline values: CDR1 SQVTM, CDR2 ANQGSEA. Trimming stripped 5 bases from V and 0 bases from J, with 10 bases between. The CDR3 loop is CSVTDRSNYGYTF. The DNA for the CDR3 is TGCAGCGTTACGGACAGATCTAACTATGGCTACACCTTC.

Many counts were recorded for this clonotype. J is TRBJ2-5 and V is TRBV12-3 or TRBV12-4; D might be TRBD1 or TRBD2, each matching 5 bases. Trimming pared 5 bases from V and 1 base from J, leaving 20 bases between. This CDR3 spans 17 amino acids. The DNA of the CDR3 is TGTGCCAGCAGTCCCCACACCGGGGTGAGGGGCCAAGAGACCCAGTACTTC. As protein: CASSPHTGVRGQETQYF.

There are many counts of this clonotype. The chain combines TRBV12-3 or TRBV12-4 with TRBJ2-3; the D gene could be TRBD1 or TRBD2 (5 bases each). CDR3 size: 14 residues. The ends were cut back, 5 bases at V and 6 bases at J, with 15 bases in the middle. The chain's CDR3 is CASSRFTGTDTQYF. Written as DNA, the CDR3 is TGTGCCAGCAGTAGGTTTACCGGGACGGATACGCAGTATTTT.

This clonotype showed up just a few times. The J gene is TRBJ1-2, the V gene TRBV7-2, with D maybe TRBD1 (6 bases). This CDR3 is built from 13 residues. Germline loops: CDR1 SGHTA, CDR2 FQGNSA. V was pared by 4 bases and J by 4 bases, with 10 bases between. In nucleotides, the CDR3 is TGTGCCAGCAGCTCACAGGGTATCTATGGCTACACCTTC. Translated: CASSSQGIYGYTF. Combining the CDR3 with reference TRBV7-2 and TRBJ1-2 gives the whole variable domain GAGVSQSPSNKVTEKGKDVELRCDPISGHTALYWYRQSLGQGLEFLIYFQGNSAPDKSGLPSDRFSAERTGGSVSTLTIQRTQQEDSAVYLCASSSQGIYGYTFGSGTRLTVV.